The 9 T cell receptor beta chains in this list originate from one sample, sequenced in a study of blood T cell repertoires in COVID-19. Clones were read by immunoSEQ multiplex PCR, and TCRdb kept only the in-frame ones, dropping some. The sample has roughly 67,000 clones; approximately 90% are singletons. The specimen was peripheral blood. The receptors were gathered from a woman aged 60-75 years with acute or convalescent COVID-19.

This CDR3 is CASSSNRGRRMNTEAFF. CDR3 coding DNA: TGTGCCAGCAGCTCAAACAGGGGGCGAAGAATGAACACTGAAGCTTTCTTT. The J gene is TRBJ1-1, the V gene TRBV7-6; 9 bases align to TRBD1. The germline gives CDR1 SGHVS, CDR2 FNYEAQ. This CDR3 contains 17 residues. J was trimmed by 0 bases and V by 4 bases; bases with no gene match: 9.

The chain couples TRBV11-2 to TRBJ2-1, with TRBD2 as a possible D gene (6 bases). CDR3 length: 15 residues. Germline V gene sequence: CDR1 SGHAT, CDR2 FQNNGV. V dropped 6 bases and J dropped 0 bases, with 12 bases sitting between them. The CDR3: CASRGGLNSYNEQFF. In DNA form, the CDR3 reads TGTGCCAGCAGGGGAGGACTCAACTCCTACAATGAGCAGTTCTTC.

This sequence joins TRBV11-2 and TRBJ1-1; D gene uncertain. The germline CDR1 and CDR2 sequences are SGHAT and FQNNGV. V was trimmed by 1 base and J by 1 base, leaving 10 bases between them. This CDR3 comprises 15 residues. In nucleotides, the CDR3 is TGTGCCAGCAGCTTAGTGGTAGGAGGGAACACTGAAGCTTTCTTT. Translating gives CASSLVVGGNTEAFF.

This chain joins TRBV2 and TRBJ2-3; TRBD2 might be the D (5 bases). Between the trimmed V and J ends, which lost 6 bases and 2 bases, there was a span of 12 bases. The germline V gene encodes CDR1 SNHLY and CDR2 FYNNEI. The CDR3 covers 14 residues. CDR3 protein: CASSYLTNTDTQYF. The CDR3 DNA reads TGTGCCAGCAGCTATCTGACTAACACAGATACGCAGTATTTT.

The CDR3 here is CASSYRHTEAFF. The DNA for the CDR3 is TGTGCCAGCAGTTACCGTCACACTGAAGCTTTCTTT. This chain links TRBV6-5 with TRBJ1-1, with D unclear. Germline V gene lookup returns CDR1 MNHEY and CDR2 SVGAGI. V dropped 2 bases and J dropped 3 bases, with 4 bases sitting between them. The CDR3 is 12 amino acids.

V usage is TRBV5-4 and J usage is TRBJ1-2; D possibly corresponds to TRBD1 (5 bases). Germline-derived CDR1 and CDR2 are SGHNT and YYREEE (reference sequence). The V and J ends lost 0 bases and 8 bases respectively, with 17 bases between them. The CDR3 length is 15 residues. The CDR3 nucleotides are TGTGCCAGCAGCTTGGAGGGGCCTTTATCTGGGGGCTACACCTTC. It is translated as CASSLEGPLSGGYTF.

This clone has just one count. V gene TRBV2 combines with J gene TRBJ2-5; TRBD2 might be the D (5 bases). CDR3 length: 15 amino acids. Between the trimmed V and J ends, which lost 1 base and 3 bases, there was a span of 12 bases. Germline assignment: CDR1 SNHLY and CDR2 FYNNEI. CDR3 residues: CASSEGLAAKETQYF. Here the CDR3 DNA reads TGTGCCAGCAGTGAAGGGCTAGCAGCTAAAGAGACCCAGTACTTC.

V is TRBV5-1 and J is TRBJ2-1; 7 bases line up with TRBD2. Unmatched junction bases numbered 14, after V lost 2 bases and J lost 6 bases. CDR3 length equals 17 residues. Germline CDR1 reads SGHRS; CDR2 reads YFSETQ. The CDR3: CASSFHRTWGEGNEQFF. The DNA for the CDR3 is TGCGCCAGCAGCTTTCATAGGACGTGGGGGGAGGGCAATGAGCAGTTCTTC. Using reference TRBV5-1 and TRBJ2-1 for the parts outside the CDR3, the full variable domain is KAGVTQTPRYLIKTRGQQVTLSCSPISGHRSVSWYQQTPGQGLQFLFEYFSETQRNKGNFPGRFSGRQFSNSRSEMNVSTLELGDSALYLCASSFHRTWGEGNEQFFGPGTRLTVL.

This rearrangement joins TRBV5-1 to TRBJ2-2; 10 bases agree with TRBD1. V gave up 2 bases and J gave up 8 bases; unmatched junction bases: 18. This CDR3 has 19 residues. From germline, CDR1 is SGHRS and CDR2 YFSETQ. CDR3 sequence reads: CASSFRWAGTGAPRGELFF. The CDR3 nucleotides are TGCGCCAGCAGCTTTCGGTGGGCCGGGACAGGGGCCCCAAGGGGGGAGCTGTTTTTT.